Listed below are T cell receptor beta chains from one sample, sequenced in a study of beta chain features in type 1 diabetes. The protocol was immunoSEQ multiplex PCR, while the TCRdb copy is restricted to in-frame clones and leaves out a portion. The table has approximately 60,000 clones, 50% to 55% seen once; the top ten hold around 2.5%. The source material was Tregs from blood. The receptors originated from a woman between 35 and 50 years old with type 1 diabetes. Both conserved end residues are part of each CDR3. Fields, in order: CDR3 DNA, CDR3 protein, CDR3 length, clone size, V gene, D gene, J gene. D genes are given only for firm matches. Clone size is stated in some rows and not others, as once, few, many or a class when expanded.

CDR3nt: TGCGCCAGCAGCCTCTTTCGGCTACAGGGGGCCCTCTATGGCTACACCTTC
CDR3aa: CASSLFRLQGALYGYTF
len: 17
abundance: NA
v_gene: TRBV4-1
d_gene: TRBD1
j_gene: TRBJ1-2

CDR3nt: TGCGCCAGCAGCCAAATCCTGGGACTTACTGGAAACACCATATATTTT
CDR3aa: CASSQILGLTGNTIYF
len: 16
abundance: NA
v_gene: TRBV4-3
d_gene: NA
j_gene: TRBJ1-3

CDR3nt: TGTGCCAGCTCACCGCGTCTAGGCGAGTCCAAAGAGACCCAGTACTTC
CDR3aa: CASSPRLGESKETQYF
len: 16
abundance: NA
v_gene: TRBV18
d_gene: NA
j_gene: TRBJ2-5

CDR3nt: TGCGCCAGCAGCGAGGGGGGGGGCACAGATACGCAGTATTTT
CDR3aa: CASSEGGGTDTQYF
len: 14
abundance: NA
v_gene: TRBV5-1
d_gene: NA
j_gene: TRBJ2-3

CDR3nt: TGTGCCAGCAAGACAGGGCACGTGAACACTGAAGCTTTCTTT
CDR3aa: CASKTGHVNTEAFF
len: 14
abundance: few
v_gene: TRBV2
d_gene: TRBD1
j_gene: TRBJ1-1

CDR3nt: TGTGCCAGCTCACCAGGACCGGGACTAGCGGGCAGCTCCTACAATGAGCAGTTCTTC
CDR3aa: CASSPGPGLAGSSYNEQFF
len: 19
abundance: NA
v_gene: TRBV18
d_gene: TRBD2
j_gene: TRBJ2-1

CDR3nt: TGCGCCAGCAGCCTTCAGGCGGGATCTGGGGCCAACGTCCTGACTTTC
CDR3aa: CASSLQAGSGANVLTF
len: 16
abundance: few
v_gene: TRBV5-1
d_gene: NA
j_gene: TRBJ2-6

CDR3nt: TGTGCCAGTGTCTCGGGACTAGCCGGCACCGGGGAGCTGTTTTTT
CDR3aa: CASVSGLAGTGELFF
len: 15
abundance: few
v_gene: TRBV19
d_gene: TRBD2
j_gene: TRBJ2-2

CDR3nt: TGTGCCAGCAGTTCCCCGGGCGGGAGGCAATACAATGAGCAGTTCTTC
CDR3aa: CASSSPGGRQYNEQFF
len: 16
abundance: NA
v_gene: TRBV28
d_gene: TRBD2
j_gene: TRBJ2-1

CDR3nt: TGTGCCAGCAGTGTTAATCGGGCCAACGTCCTGACTTTC
CDR3aa: CASSVNRANVLTF
len: 13
abundance: NA
v_gene: TRBV2
d_gene: NA
j_gene: TRBJ2-6

CDR3nt: TGTGCCAGCAGTGGGGGACAGGGGGGCACCGGGGAGCTGTTTTTT
CDR3aa: CASSGGQGGTGELFF
len: 15
abundance: few
v_gene: TRBV2
d_gene: TRBD1
j_gene: TRBJ2-2

CDR3nt: TGTGCCAGCAGTGGGGTAGGGACAGGGCCTTCACCCCTCCACTTT
CDR3aa: CASSGVGTGPSPLHF
len: 15
abundance: few
v_gene: TRBV27
d_gene: TRBD1
j_gene: TRBJ1-6

CDR3nt: TGTGCCAGCACCCCTGGCAGGGGATCCTACGAGCAGTACTTC
CDR3aa: CASTPGRGSYEQYF
len: 14
abundance: NA
v_gene: TRBV7-9
d_gene: NA
j_gene: TRBJ2-7

CDR3nt: TGTGCCAGCAGCTTAGCCCTAACCCCGACCGGGGAGCTGTTTTTT
CDR3aa: CASSLALTPTGELFF
len: 15
abundance: NA
v_gene: TRBV7-9
d_gene: NA
j_gene: TRBJ2-2

CDR3nt: TGTGCCAGCAGCCGGGGAAATTCGGAGACCCAGTACTTC
CDR3aa: CASSRGNSETQYF
len: 13
abundance: NA
v_gene: TRBV11-1
d_gene: NA
j_gene: TRBJ2-5

CDR3nt: TGCGCCAGCAGCCGCAGGTCCCCCGTCACTGAAGCTTTCTTT
CDR3aa: CASSRRSPVTEAFF
len: 14
abundance: NA
v_gene: TRBV5-1
d_gene: NA
j_gene: TRBJ1-1

CDR3nt: TGTGCCAGCAGCAGACTCCGACTAGCGGGGAACAATGAGCAGTTCTTC
CDR3aa: CASSRLRLAGNNEQFF
len: 16
abundance: NA
v_gene: TRBV5-6
d_gene: TRBD2
j_gene: TRBJ2-1

CDR3nt: TGTGCCAGCAGTTACTCGATCAGGTACAATGAGCAGTTCTTC
CDR3aa: CASSYSIRYNEQFF
len: 14
abundance: few
v_gene: TRBV6-6
d_gene: NA
j_gene: TRBJ2-1

CDR3nt: TGTGCCAGCAGCTTAGAGCGGAAAGGGGGCTACACCTTC
CDR3aa: CASSLERKGGYTF
len: 13
abundance: NA
v_gene: TRBV7-2
d_gene: NA
j_gene: TRBJ1-2

CDR3nt: TGTGCCAGCGCCACAGGGCGGATTATGGATGGCTACACCTTC
CDR3aa: CASATGRIMDGYTF
len: 14
abundance: few
v_gene: TRBV7-9
d_gene: NA
j_gene: TRBJ1-2

CDR3nt: TGTGCCAGCAGGACCGGACAGGGGGCGTATGAGCAGTACTTC
CDR3aa: CASRTGQGAYEQYF
len: 14
abundance: NA
v_gene: TRBV7-8
d_gene: TRBD1
j_gene: TRBJ2-7

CDR3nt: TGTGCCAGCAGTTACCTTGCAGGGGGCGGTCAGCCCCAGCATTTT
CDR3aa: CASSYLAGGGQPQHF
len: 15
abundance: NA
v_gene: TRBV6-5
d_gene: TRBD1
j_gene: TRBJ1-5

CDR3nt: TGCAGCCTGCTAGACCAAGAGACCCAGTACTTC
CDR3aa: CSLLDQETQYF
len: 11
abundance: NA
v_gene: TRBV29-1
d_gene: NA
j_gene: TRBJ2-5

CDR3nt: TGTGCCAGCAGCCCAGGGACAGGGGGCCAAGAGACCCAGTACTTC
CDR3aa: CASSPGTGGQETQYF
len: 15
abundance: NA
v_gene: TRBV7-7
d_gene: TRBD1
j_gene: TRBJ2-5

CDR3nt: TGTGCCAGCAGTCTCCGCCTGACAGGGGGGCAGCCCCAGCATTTT
CDR3aa: CASSLRLTGGQPQHF
len: 15
abundance: few
v_gene: TRBV28
d_gene: TRBD1
j_gene: TRBJ1-5

CDR3nt: TGTGCCAGCAGCTTTGGGCAGGCGCACACCGGGGAGCTGTTTTTT
CDR3aa: CASSFGQAHTGELFF
len: 15
abundance: NA
v_gene: TRBV5-4
d_gene: NA
j_gene: TRBJ2-2

CDR3nt: TGTGCCAGCAGCTTACGGAGGGCCACCGGGGAGCTGTTTTTT
CDR3aa: CASSLRRATGELFF
len: 14
abundance: NA
v_gene: TRBV7-2
d_gene: NA
j_gene: TRBJ2-2

CDR3nt: TGTGCCAGCTCACCCGACTATACTCGGAGTACCCAGTACTTC
CDR3aa: CASSPDYTRSTQYF
len: 14
abundance: NA
v_gene: TRBV18
d_gene: NA
j_gene: TRBJ2-5

CDR3nt: TGTGCCAGCAGCTTAACGTCAGGACTAGCATTTAGCGATGAGCAGTTCTTC
CDR3aa: CASSLTSGLAFSDEQFF
len: 17
abundance: NA
v_gene: TRBV7-3
d_gene: TRBD2
j_gene: TRBJ2-1

CDR3nt: TGCGCCAGCAGCCAAGATAATCAGGCCTTCTCTGGGGCCAACGTCCTGACTTTC
CDR3aa: CASSQDNQAFSGANVLTF
len: 18
abundance: NA
v_gene: TRBV4-1
d_gene: NA
j_gene: TRBJ2-6

CDR3nt: TGTGCCAGCAGCCCCCCCAGGGGCCACACCGGGGAGCTGTTTTTT
CDR3aa: CASSPPRGHTGELFF
len: 15
abundance: NA
v_gene: TRBV11-2
d_gene: NA
j_gene: TRBJ2-2

CDR3nt: TGTGCCAGCAGTCTAACTAATCAGCCCCAGCATTTT
CDR3aa: CASSLTNQPQHF
len: 12
abundance: NA
v_gene: TRBV28
d_gene: NA
j_gene: TRBJ1-5

CDR3nt: TGTGCCACCCTGAGCGGGGTCGCCTACAATGAGCAGTTCTTC
CDR3aa: CATLSGVAYNEQFF
len: 14
abundance: NA
v_gene: TRBV10-3
d_gene: TRBD2
j_gene: TRBJ2-1

CDR3nt: TGTGCCAGCAGCTTAGCGGACAGGGGTAACACTGAAGCTTTCTTT
CDR3aa: CASSLADRGNTEAFF
len: 15
abundance: NA
v_gene: TRBV7-8
d_gene: TRBD1
j_gene: TRBJ1-1

CDR3nt: TGTGCCAGTAGTATGTATGAAGGGAGAACTGAAGCTTTCTTT
CDR3aa: CASSMYEGRTEAFF
len: 14
abundance: NA
v_gene: TRBV19
d_gene: NA
j_gene: TRBJ1-1

CDR3nt: TGTGCCAGCCGACCAGGGGGACAGGGGGGCCACGAGCAGTACTTC
CDR3aa: CASRPGGQGGHEQYF
len: 15
abundance: few
v_gene: TRBV6-5
d_gene: TRBD1
j_gene: TRBJ2-7

CDR3nt: TGTGCCAGCAGTCCTAGCGGGGGACTTTTCTACGAGCAGTACTTC
CDR3aa: CASSPSGGLFYEQYF
len: 15
abundance: few
v_gene: TRBV5-6
d_gene: TRBD2
j_gene: TRBJ2-7

CDR3nt: TGCGCCAGCAGCTGGACAGGGCTCGACTCACCCCTCCACTTT
CDR3aa: CASSWTGLDSPLHF
len: 14
abundance: NA
v_gene: TRBV5-1
d_gene: TRBD1
j_gene: TRBJ1-6

CDR3nt: TGCGCCAGCAGCCAAGAAAGAGAGGGAGGTATCTCTGGGGCCAACGTCCTGACTTTC
CDR3aa: CASSQEREGGISGANVLTF
len: 19
abundance: NA
v_gene: TRBV4-3
d_gene: NA
j_gene: TRBJ2-6

CDR3nt: TGTGCCAGCAGGGAGGACTCCCTCGGGATGAACACTGAAGCTTTCTTT
CDR3aa: CASREDSLGMNTEAFF
len: 16
abundance: NA
v_gene: TRBV13
d_gene: NA
j_gene: TRBJ1-1

CDR3nt: TGTGCCAGCAGTGCCCGTAGGGACTCAGGGTACGAGCAGTACTTC
CDR3aa: CASSARRDSGYEQYF
len: 15
abundance: NA
v_gene: TRBV6-5
d_gene: NA
j_gene: TRBJ2-7

CDR3nt: TGTGCCAGCAGCCCAACAACTGGCGCACTAGCGGGAGCTCGGAACGAGCAGTACTTC
CDR3aa: CASSPTTGALAGARNEQYF
len: 19
abundance: medium-sized
v_gene: TRBV7-2
d_gene: TRBD2
j_gene: TRBJ2-7

CDR3nt: TGCGCCAGCAGCTACGGGACAGGCTACGAGCAGTACTTC
CDR3aa: CASSYGTGYEQYF
len: 13
abundance: NA
v_gene: TRBV5-1
d_gene: TRBD1
j_gene: TRBJ2-7

CDR3nt: TGTGCCAGCACTAGGACAGGGGTGATGGGAGATACGCAGTATTTT
CDR3aa: CASTRTGVMGDTQYF
len: 15
abundance: NA
v_gene: TRBV2
d_gene: TRBD1
j_gene: TRBJ2-3

CDR3nt: TGTGCCAGCATTCCCGGGACTAGCGCCTACGAGCAGTACTTC
CDR3aa: CASIPGTSAYEQYF
len: 14
abundance: few
v_gene: TRBV28
d_gene: TRBD2
j_gene: TRBJ2-7

CDR3nt: TGTGCCAGCAGTTACGGACAGGGGGGGGCTGAAGCTTTCTTT
CDR3aa: CASSYGQGGAEAFF
len: 14
abundance: NA
v_gene: TRBV6-5
d_gene: TRBD1
j_gene: TRBJ1-1

CDR3nt: TGCAGTGTGGGCTTCTTGGGGACCCAGTACTTC
CDR3aa: CSVGFLGTQYF
len: 11
abundance: NA
v_gene: TRBV20-1
d_gene: NA
j_gene: TRBJ2-5

CDR3nt: TGTGCCAGTCAGGGTTTGGTCGATAATCAGCCCCAGCATTTT
CDR3aa: CASQGLVDNQPQHF
len: 14
abundance: once
v_gene: TRBV19
d_gene: NA
j_gene: TRBJ1-5

CDR3nt: TGTGCCAGTAGTATATCCGGGACAGGGGGCTACACCTTC
CDR3aa: CASSISGTGGYTF
len: 13
abundance: NA
v_gene: TRBV19
d_gene: TRBD1
j_gene: TRBJ1-2

CDR3nt: TGTGCCAGCAGCTTACCGGGACTAGTGGCCGAGCAGTACTTC
CDR3aa: CASSLPGLVAEQYF
len: 14
abundance: NA
v_gene: TRBV5-5
d_gene: TRBD2
j_gene: TRBJ2-7

CDR3nt: TGTGCCATCAGTGTCCAGGGAACAGATACGCAGTATTTT
CDR3aa: CAISVQGTDTQYF
len: 13
abundance: NA
v_gene: TRBV10-3
d_gene: NA
j_gene: TRBJ2-3